This T cell receptor (beta chain) derives from a study of cytotoxic CD8 clonotypes in ibrutinib-treated CLL. General observations from the study: Clonality measured at baseline exceeded age-matched healthy donors, tracking circulating CD8+ T-cell counts. Clonality was higher at ibrutinib response and returned toward baseline at progression.

The germline CDR1 and CDR2 sequences are SGHDT and YYEEEE. J gave up 9 bases and V 3 bases, and 9 bases lay outside the gene matches. The CDR3 is 15 residues long. This clone was detected a few times. The antigen remains unidentified. Repertoires were generated with immunoSEQ multiplex PCR, while TCRdb's copy carries only in-frame clones and drops some. The repertoire holds tens of thousands of clones, with around 74% as singletons. The J gene is TRBJ2-1, the V gene TRBV5-6, with TRBD2 identical over 10 bases. This receptor was obtained from a human donor with chronic lymphocytic leukemia. Sequenced material: PBMCs, taken at disease progression, from a patient treated with ibrutinib. CDR3 sequence reads: CASSWPSGGVLEQFF. The CDR3 nucleotides are TGTGCCAGCAGCTGGCCCAGCGGGGGGGTACTTGAGCAGTTCTTC.